Listed below are T cell receptor beta chains from one sample, sequenced in a study of metastatic and nonmetastatic thyroid tumors. Via MiXCR, TCRdb re-called the PCR reads. The sample includes tens of thousands of clones, approximately 19% of them seen just once. Sequencing was carried out using blood. The origin of the receptors is a female donor with papillary thyroid cancer or a benign thyroid nodule (not recorded which). Some clones in this sample may be carry-over from other donors' samples. The CDR3 runs from the conserved cysteine through the conserved F or W. D genes are given only for firm matches. Some rows mark clone size as missing; the rest say once, few, many or name a class of expanded clone.

D: NA; size: NA; V: TRBV27; J: TRBJ2-7; CDR3: CASSPSGVHEQYF; DNA: TGTGCCAGCAGTCCCTCGGGAGTCCACGAGCAGTACTTC
D: TRBD2; size: NA; V: TRBV27; J: TRBJ2-1; CDR3: CASSGGGRAGREQFF; DNA: TGTGCCAGCAGTGGGGGCGGGAGGGCCGGGCGTGAGCAGTTCTTC
D: NA; size: many; V: TRBV20-1; J: TRBJ1-5; CDR3: CSAITGTGQPQHF; DNA: TGCAGTGCTATAACAGGGACGGGTCAGCCCCAGCATTTT
D: NA; size: many; V: TRBV9; J: TRBJ1-6; CDR3: CASGKGWDSPLHF; DNA: TGTGCCAGCGGGAAGGGGTGGGATTCACCCCTCCACTTT
D: NA; size: NA; V: TRBV3-1; J: TRBJ1-1; CDR3: CASSRSGMNTEAFF; DNA: TGTGCCAGCAGCCGATCAGGGATGAACACTGAAGCTTTCTTT
D: NA; size: many; V: TRBV7-2; J: TRBJ1-4; CDR3: CASSLATGSNEKLFF; DNA: TGTGCCAGCAGCTTAGCAACCGGGAGCAATGAAAAACTGTTTTTT
D: NA; size: NA; V: TRBV24-1; J: TRBJ2-2; CDR3: CATSDLRGDHPNTGELFF; DNA: TGTGCCACCAGTGACCTGAGGGGGGACCACCCAAACACCGGGGAGCTGTTTTTT
D: TRBD1; size: many; V: TRBV13; J: TRBJ2-7; CDR3: CASSLPPFGTDMPEQYF; DNA: TGTGCCAGCAGCTTACCCCCGTTCGGGACAGATATGCCCGAGCAGTACTTC
D: NA; size: few; V: TRBV6-2/TRBV6-3; J: TRBJ2-1; CDR3: CASSYEGEASEQFF; DNA: TGTGCCAGCAGTTACGAAGGGGAAGCGAGTGAGCAGTTCTTC
D: TRBD2; size: many; V: TRBV11-2; J: TRBJ2-1; CDR3: CASSSGGAYNEQFF; DNA: TGTGCCAGCAGTAGCGGGGGGGCCTACAATGAGCAGTTCTTC
D: NA; size: many; V: TRBV5-5; J: TRBJ1-2; CDR3: CASSLEGQGLGNTF; DNA: TGTGCCAGCAGCCTTGAGGGGCAGGGGTTGGGAAACACCTTC
D: TRBD2; size: NA; V: TRBV11-2; J: TRBJ2-1; CDR3: CASRRLAEGYNEQFF; DNA: TGTGCCAGCAGGAGACTAGCGGAGGGCTACAATGAGCAGTTCTTC
D: NA; size: many; V: TRBV20-1; J: TRBJ1-4; CDR3: CSARLAGPEEKLFF; DNA: TGCAGTGCTAGATTGGCAGGGCCGGAGGAAAAACTGTTTTTT
D: TRBD2; size: NA; V: TRBV11-2; J: TRBJ2-1; CDR3: CASSLVGTREREEQFF; DNA: TGTGCCAGCAGCTTAGTTGGGACTAGGGAGCGGGAGGAGCAGTTCTTC
D: TRBD1; size: medium-sized; V: TRBV20-1; J: TRBJ2-7; CDR3: CSLAGRGSYEQYF; DNA: TGCAGCCTCGCGGGCAGGGGGTCATACGAGCAGTACTTC
D: TRBD1; size: many; V: TRBV7-9; J: TRBJ2-7; CDR3: CASSLTGFGYEQYF; DNA: TGTGCCAGCAGCCTGACAGGGTTTGGGTACGAGCAGTACTTC
D: NA; size: medium-sized; V: TRBV6-1; J: TRBJ1-1; CDR3: CASSWDTAPEAFF; DNA: TGTGCCAGCAGTTGGGATACAGCGCCTGAAGCTTTCTTT
D: TRBD2; size: medium-sized; V: TRBV6-2/TRBV6-3; J: TRBJ2-7; CDR3: CASSAGTSGMQYF; DNA: TGTGCCAGCAGCGCCGGGACTAGCGGTATGCAGTACTTC
D: NA; size: many; V: TRBV7-9; J: TRBJ2-7; CDR3: CASSFPDRYEQYF; DNA: TGTGCCAGCAGCTTCCCGGACCGCTACGAGCAGTACTTC
D: NA; size: many; V: TRBV19; J: TRBJ1-5; CDR3: CASTLGAGLSNQPQHF; DNA: TGTGCCAGTACCCTAGGGGCAGGGCTCAGCAATCAGCCCCAGCATTTT
D: NA; size: NA; V: TRBV7-2; J: TRBJ1-1; CDR3: CASGCGGTEAFF; DNA: TGTGCCAGCGGCTGTGGCGGCACTGAAGCTTTCTTT
D: NA; size: NA; V: TRBV10-3; J: TRBJ2-7; CDR3: CAISESPYYEQYF; DNA: TGTGCCATCAGCGAGAGCCCTTACTACGAGCAGTACTTC
D: NA; size: many; V: TRBV5-5; J: TRBJ2-7; CDR3: CASSGGQLYEQYF; DNA: TGTGCCAGCAGCGGCGGACAGCTCTACGAGCAGTACTTC
D: NA; size: many; V: TRBV7-9; J: TRBJ2-1; CDR3: CASSGKEQFF; DNA: TGTGCCAGCAGCGGCAAGGAGCAGTTCTTC
D: NA; size: many; V: TRBV20-1; J: TRBJ1-5; CDR3: CSAIAGGSSNQPQHF; DNA: TGCAGTGCGATCGCCGGGGGGAGTAGCAATCAGCCCCAGCATTTT
D: NA; size: many; V: TRBV6-2/TRBV6-3; J: TRBJ1-1; CDR3: CASTTFKQGSNTEAFF; DNA: TGTGCCAGCACCACATTCAAACAGGGATCTAACACTGAAGCTTTCTTT
D: TRBD2; size: many; V: TRBV11-2; J: TRBJ2-1; CDR3: CASSLGAGDYVRFDEQFF; DNA: TGTGCCAGCAGCTTAGGTGCCGGGGACTACGTCCGTTTCGACGAGCAGTTCTTC
D: NA; size: many; V: TRBV7-9; J: TRBJ1-1; CDR3: CASSPLRGQPPFF; DNA: TGTGCCAGCAGCCCCCTCCGGGGCCAACCACCTTTCTTT
D: NA; size: many; V: TRBV20-1; J: TRBJ1-4; CDR3: CSASKGRNEKLFF; DNA: TGCAGTGCTAGTAAAGGACGGAATGAAAAACTGTTTTTT
D: NA; size: many; V: TRBV4-3; J: TRBJ1-3; CDR3: CASSQVHNSGNTIYF; DNA: TGCGCCAGCAGCCAAGTGCACAACTCTGGAAACACCATATATTTT
D: TRBD1; size: many; V: TRBV19; J: TRBJ2-3; CDR3: CASTRQGSDTQYF; DNA: TGTGCCAGTACTAGACAGGGATCCGATACGCAGTATTTT
D: TRBD2; size: NA; V: TRBV5-1; J: TRBJ2-3; CDR3: CASSQRTSGVSTDTQYF; DNA: TGCGCCAGCAGCCAACGGACTAGCGGTGTTAGCACAGATACGCAGTATTTT
D: NA; size: medium-sized; V: TRBV12-3/TRBV12-4; J: TRBJ2-2; CDR3: CASSLQGYGELFF; DNA: TGTGCCAGCAGTTTACAGGGCTACGGGGAGCTGTTTTTT
D: NA; size: many; V: TRBV19; J: TRBJ1-2; CDR3: CASKAQAGGYTF; DNA: TGTGCCAGTAAGGCCCAGGCGGGTGGCTACACCTTC
D: TRBD1; size: NA; V: TRBV11-1; J: TRBJ2-3; CDR3: CASSVAAGQGIPGSTDTQYF; DNA: TGTGCCAGCAGCGTAGCGGCGGGACAGGGAATACCAGGTAGCACAGATACGCAGTATTTT
D: NA; size: NA; V: TRBV20-1; J: TRBJ1-5; CDR3: CSAGYDFYGNQPQHF; DNA: TGCAGTGCTGGATATGACTTCTACGGCAATCAGCCCCAGCATTTT
D: NA; size: many; V: TRBV11-3; J: TRBJ2-1; CDR3: CASSFGGDSSSYNEQFF; DNA: TGTGCCAGCAGCTTCGGGGGGGACAGTAGCTCCTACAATGAGCAGTTCTTC
D: TRBD1; size: many; V: TRBV10-3; J: TRBJ1-6; CDR3: CAIKGAGANSPLHF; DNA: TGTGCCATCAAGGGGGCGGGTGCGAATTCACCCCTCCACTTT
D: NA; size: NA; V: TRBV6-1; J: TRBJ1-6; CDR3: CASNSLGLFNSPLHF; DNA: TGTGCCAGCAACAGTCTGGGACTTTTTAATTCACCCCTCCACTTT
D: TRBD1; size: few; V: TRBV24-1; J: TRBJ2-2; CDR3: CATSDPGQGFTGELFF; DNA: TGTGCCACCAGTGACCCGGGACAGGGTTTCACCGGGGAGCTGTTTTTT
D: NA; size: medium-sized; V: TRBV6-1; J: TRBJ1-6; CDR3: CASRAPNAVDNSPLHF; DNA: TGTGCCAGCAGGGCCCCCAACGCGGTCGATAATTCACCCCTCCACTTT